This note documents a single TCR beta chain sequence. The antigen is unknown. The source of the sample is a study of cytomegalovirus exposure and HLA in healthy donors. Study-level results: Certain sequence variants were highly shared and formed a cluster, and this cluster was likely a sequencing artifact.

PCR used 60 Vbeta primers and 13 Jbeta primers. Libraries were prepared by immunoSEQ multiplex PCR; TCRdb keeps only in-frame clonotypes and omits some of them. There are approximately 190,000 clones in the sample; roughly 80% occur only once, and around 3.6% lies in the top ten. In germline, CDR1 is PRHDT, CDR2 FYEKMQ (reference sequence). This CDR3 contains 17 residues. V lost 5 bases and J lost 7; bases outside the gene matches: 11. The sequence derives from a man aged 40-49 years in good health and CMV-seropositive. The V gene is TRBV13, the J gene TRBJ2-1, with 13 bases that match TRBD2. The sequencing sample was made of PBMCs. The CDR3 region has the DNA TGTGCCAGCAGCAACAGGACTAGCGGGAGCTATAGGAATGAGCAGTTCTTC. Translated: CASSNRTSGSYRNEQFF. The full variable domain, its missing parts supplied by reference TRBV13 and TRBJ2-1, is AAGVIQSPRHLIKEKRETATLKCYPIPRHDTVYWYQQGPGQDPQFLISFYEKMQSDKGSIPDRFSAQQFSDYHSELNMSSLELGDSALYFCASSNRTSGSYRNEQFFGPGTRLTVL.